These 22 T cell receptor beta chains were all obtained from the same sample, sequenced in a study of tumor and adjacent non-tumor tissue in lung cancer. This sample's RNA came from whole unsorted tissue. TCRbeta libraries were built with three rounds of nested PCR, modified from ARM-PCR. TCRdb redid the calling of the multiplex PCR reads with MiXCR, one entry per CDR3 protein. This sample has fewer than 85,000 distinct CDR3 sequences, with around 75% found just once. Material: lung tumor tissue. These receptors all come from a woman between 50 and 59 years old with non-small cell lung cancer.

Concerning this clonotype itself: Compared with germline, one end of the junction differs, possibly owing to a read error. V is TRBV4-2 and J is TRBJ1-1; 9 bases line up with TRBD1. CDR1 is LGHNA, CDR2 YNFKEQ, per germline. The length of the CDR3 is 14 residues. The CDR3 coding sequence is TGTGTCAGCAGTCTCAACCCGGGACAGGGAGTGCCTTTCTTT. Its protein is CVSSLNPGQGVPFF.

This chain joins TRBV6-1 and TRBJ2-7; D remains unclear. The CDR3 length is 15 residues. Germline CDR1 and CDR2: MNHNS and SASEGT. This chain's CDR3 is CASCEELAPHYEQYF. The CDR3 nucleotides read TGTGCTAGCTGTGAAGAGTTAGCCCCTCACTACGAGCAGTACTTC.

In DNA form, the CDR3 reads TGTGCTAGAAGTAAAGTCTTGGTCTACAATGAGCAGTTCTTC. It specifies CARSKVLVYNEQFF. The gene calls are TRBV6-1 and TRBJ2-1; D not certain. There are 14 residues in the CDR3. Germline CDR1 is MNHNS and CDR2 is SASEGT.

For the CDR3, the DNA is TGTGCCAGCATGCCCCTCCATAGCCTGTATGAGACCCAGTACTTC. This translates into CASMPLHSLYETQYF. This chain uses TRBV6-6 with TRBJ2-5, with D unclear. The CDR3 runs 15 residues. Germline V CDR1 and CDR2: MNHNY, SVGAGI (reference sequence). Between the trimmed V and J ends, which lost 7 bases and 5 bases, there was a span of 20 bases.

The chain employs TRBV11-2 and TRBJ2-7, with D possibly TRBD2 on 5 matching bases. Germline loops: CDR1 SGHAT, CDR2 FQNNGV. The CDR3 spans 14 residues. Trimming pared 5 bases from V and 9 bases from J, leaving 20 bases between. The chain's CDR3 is CASSTLEGVGGQYF. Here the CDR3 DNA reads TGTGCCAGCAGCACATTAGAGGGAGTAGGTGGGCAGTACTTC.

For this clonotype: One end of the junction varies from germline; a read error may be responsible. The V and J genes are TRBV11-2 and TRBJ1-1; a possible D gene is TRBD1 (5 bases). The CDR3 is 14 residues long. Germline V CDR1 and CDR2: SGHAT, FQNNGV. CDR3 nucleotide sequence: TGTGCCAACAGCTTCGGAAGTAGGGGCACTGAATCTTTCTTT. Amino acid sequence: CANSFGSRGTESFF.

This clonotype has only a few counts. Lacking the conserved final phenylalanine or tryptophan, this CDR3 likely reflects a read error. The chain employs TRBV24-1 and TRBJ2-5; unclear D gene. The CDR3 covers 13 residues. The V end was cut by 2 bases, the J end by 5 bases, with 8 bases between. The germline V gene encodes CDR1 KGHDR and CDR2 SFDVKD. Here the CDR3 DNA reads TGTGCCACCAGTGATTCCAGTCTCGAGACCCAGTACTCC. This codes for CATSDSSLETQYS.

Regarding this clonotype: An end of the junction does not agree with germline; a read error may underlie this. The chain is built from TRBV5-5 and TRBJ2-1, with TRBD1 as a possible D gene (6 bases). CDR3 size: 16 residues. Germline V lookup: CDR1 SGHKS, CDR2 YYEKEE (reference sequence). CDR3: CASSSLGAGDPNEQFF. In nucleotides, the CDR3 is TGCGCCAGCAGCTCCCTAGGGGCAGGGGATCCCAATGAGCAGTTCTTC.

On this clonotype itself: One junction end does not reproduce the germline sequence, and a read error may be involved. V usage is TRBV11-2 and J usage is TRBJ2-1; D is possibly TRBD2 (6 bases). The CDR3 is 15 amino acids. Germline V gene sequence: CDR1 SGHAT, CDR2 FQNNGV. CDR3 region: CVSSLGGSGNYEHFF. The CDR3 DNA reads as TGTGTCAGCAGTTTAGGAGGTAGCGGTAACTATGAGCACTTCTTC.

The CDR3 DNA reads as TGTGCCAGCAGTTTTTTCAGAGGGGGTAGTGAGCCCCAGCATTTT. Its protein product is CASSFFRGGSEPQHF. The chain recombines TRBV28 with TRBJ1-5; D possibly corresponds to TRBD1 (6 bases). Looked up from germline, CDR1 is MDHEN and CDR2 is SYDVKM. V lost 3 bases and J lost 8, with 17 bases in between. CDR3 length: 15 amino acids. Combining the CDR3 with reference TRBV28 and TRBJ1-5 gives the whole variable domain DVKVTQSSRYLVKRTGEKVFLECVQDMDHENMFWYRQDPGLGLRLIYFSYDVKMKEKGDIPEGYSVSREKKERFSLILESASTNQTSMYLCASSFFRGGSEPQHFGDGTRLSIL.

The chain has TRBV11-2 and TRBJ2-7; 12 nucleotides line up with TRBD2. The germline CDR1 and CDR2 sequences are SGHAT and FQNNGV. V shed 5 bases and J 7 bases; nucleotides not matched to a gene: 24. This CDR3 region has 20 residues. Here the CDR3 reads CASSKGYGAQTSGSVGEQYF. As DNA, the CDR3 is TGTGCCAGCAGCAAGGGTTATGGGGCCCAGACTAGCGGGAGTGTTGGGGAGCAGTACTTC.

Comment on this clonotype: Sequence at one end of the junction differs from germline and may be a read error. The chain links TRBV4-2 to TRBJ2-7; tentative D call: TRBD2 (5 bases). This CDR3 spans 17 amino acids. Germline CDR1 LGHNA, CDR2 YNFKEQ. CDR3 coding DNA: TGTGCCAGCAACCAAGAGGCCAGCGGTTACTCTCCCTACGAGGAGTACTTC. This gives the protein CASNQEASGYSPYEEYF.

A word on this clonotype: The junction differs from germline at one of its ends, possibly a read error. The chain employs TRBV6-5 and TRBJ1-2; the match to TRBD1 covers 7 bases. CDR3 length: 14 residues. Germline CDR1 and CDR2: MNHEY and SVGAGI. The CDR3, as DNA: TGTGCCACCCAGGACAGGCACTCTAACTATGACTACACCTTC. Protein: CATQDRHSNYDYTF.

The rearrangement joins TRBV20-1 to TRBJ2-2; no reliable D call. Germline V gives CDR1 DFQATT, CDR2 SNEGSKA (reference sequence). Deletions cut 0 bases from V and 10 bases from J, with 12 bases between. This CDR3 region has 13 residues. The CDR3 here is CSARDVGTEELFF. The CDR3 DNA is TGCAGTGCTAGAGATGTCGGAACGGAGGAGCTGTTTTTT.

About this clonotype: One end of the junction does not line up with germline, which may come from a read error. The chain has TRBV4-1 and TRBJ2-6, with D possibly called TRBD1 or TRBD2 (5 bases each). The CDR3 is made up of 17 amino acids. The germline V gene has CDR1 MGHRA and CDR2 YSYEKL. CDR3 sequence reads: CANSPGLGELGANVLTF. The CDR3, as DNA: TGCGCCAACAGCCCCGGCTTGGGGGAACTTGGGGCTAACGTCCTGACTTTC.

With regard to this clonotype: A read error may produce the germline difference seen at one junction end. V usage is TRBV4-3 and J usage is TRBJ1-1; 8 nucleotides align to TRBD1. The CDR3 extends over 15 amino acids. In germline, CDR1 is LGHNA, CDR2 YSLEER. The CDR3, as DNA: TGCACCAGCAGCCAAGACCATACGGACAGGGCCAAAGCTATCTTT. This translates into CTSSQDHTDRAKAIF.

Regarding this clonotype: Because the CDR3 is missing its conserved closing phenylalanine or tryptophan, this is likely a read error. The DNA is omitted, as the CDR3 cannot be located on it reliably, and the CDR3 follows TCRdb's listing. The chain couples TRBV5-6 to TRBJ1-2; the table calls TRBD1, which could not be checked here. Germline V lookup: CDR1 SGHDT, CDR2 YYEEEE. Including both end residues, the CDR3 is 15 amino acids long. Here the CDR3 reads CASSPRDRILYGYTL.

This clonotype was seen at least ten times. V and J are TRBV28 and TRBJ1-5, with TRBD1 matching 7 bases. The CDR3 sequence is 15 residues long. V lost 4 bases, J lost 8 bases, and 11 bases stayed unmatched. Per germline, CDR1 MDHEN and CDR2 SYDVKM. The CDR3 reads CASSSLDREEKPQHF. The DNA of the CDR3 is TGTGCCAGCAGTTCACTCGACAGGGAAGAGAAGCCCCAGCATTTT.

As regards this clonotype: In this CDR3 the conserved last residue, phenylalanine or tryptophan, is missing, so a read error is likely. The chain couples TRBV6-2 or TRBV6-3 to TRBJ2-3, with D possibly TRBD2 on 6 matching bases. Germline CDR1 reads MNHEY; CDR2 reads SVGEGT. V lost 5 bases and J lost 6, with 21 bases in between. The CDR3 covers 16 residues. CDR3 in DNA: TGTGCCAGCAGTACCCCCCCGGGGACTGGGAAGGATACGCAGTATTAT. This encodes CASSTPPGTGKDTQYY.

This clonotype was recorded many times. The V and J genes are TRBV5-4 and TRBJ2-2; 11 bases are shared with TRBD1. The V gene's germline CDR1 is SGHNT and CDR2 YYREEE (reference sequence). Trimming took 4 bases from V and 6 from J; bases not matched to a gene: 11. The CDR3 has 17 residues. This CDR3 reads CASSPAPDRGLSGELFF. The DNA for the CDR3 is TGTGCCAGCAGCCCAGCACCGGACAGGGGGCTGTCCGGGGAGCTGTTTTTT.

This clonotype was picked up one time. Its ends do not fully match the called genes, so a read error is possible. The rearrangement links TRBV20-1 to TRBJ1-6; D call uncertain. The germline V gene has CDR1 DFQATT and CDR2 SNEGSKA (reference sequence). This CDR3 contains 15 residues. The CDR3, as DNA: TGCAGTGCTAGATACCTAGACACGCCATATTCACCCTTCCACTTC. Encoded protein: CSARYLDTPYSPFHF.

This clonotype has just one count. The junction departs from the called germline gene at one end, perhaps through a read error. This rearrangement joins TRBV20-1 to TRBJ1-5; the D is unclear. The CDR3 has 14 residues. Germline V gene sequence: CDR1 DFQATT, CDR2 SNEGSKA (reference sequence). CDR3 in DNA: TGCAGTGTTCAAACATGGATTAGCAATCAGACCCAGCATTTT. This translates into CSVQTWISNQTQHF.